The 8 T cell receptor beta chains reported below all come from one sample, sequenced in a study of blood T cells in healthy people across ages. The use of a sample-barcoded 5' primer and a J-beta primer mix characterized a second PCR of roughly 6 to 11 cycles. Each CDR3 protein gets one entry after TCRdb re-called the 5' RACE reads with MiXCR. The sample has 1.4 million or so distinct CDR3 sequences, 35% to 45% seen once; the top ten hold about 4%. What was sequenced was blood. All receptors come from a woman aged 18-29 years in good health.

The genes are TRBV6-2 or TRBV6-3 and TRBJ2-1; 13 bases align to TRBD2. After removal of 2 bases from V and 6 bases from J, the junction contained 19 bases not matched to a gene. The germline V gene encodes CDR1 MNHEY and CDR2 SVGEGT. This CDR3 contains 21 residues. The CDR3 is CASSYGGQDLLAGGLINEQFF. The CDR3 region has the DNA TGTGCCAGCAGTTACGGTGGGCAGGATTTACTAGCGGGAGGGCTTATCAATGAGCAGTTCTTC.

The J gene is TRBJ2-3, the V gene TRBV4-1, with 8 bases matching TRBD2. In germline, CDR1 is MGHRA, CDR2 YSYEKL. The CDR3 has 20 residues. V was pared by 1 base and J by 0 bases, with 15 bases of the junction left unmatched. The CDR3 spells CASSQGSTFQRGPSTDTQYF. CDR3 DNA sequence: TGCGCCAGCAGCCAAGGATCCACCTTTCAGCGGGGGCCAAGCACAGATACGCAGTATTTT.

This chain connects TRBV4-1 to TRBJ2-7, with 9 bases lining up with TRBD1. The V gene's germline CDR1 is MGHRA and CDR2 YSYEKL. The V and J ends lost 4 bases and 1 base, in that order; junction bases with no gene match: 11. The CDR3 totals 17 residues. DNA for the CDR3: TGCGCCAGCAGCCTATCGGCGGGGACAGGGCCTTCCTACGAGCAGTACTTC. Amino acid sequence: CASSLSAGTGPSYEQYF.

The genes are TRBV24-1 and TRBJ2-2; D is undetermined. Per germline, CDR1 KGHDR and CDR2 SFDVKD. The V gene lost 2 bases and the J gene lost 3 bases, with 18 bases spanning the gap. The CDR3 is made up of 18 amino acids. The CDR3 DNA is TGTGCCACCAGTGATTCGGCCCACCTCGACGAGGACACCGGGGAGCTGTTTTTT. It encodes CATSDSAHLDEDTGELFF.

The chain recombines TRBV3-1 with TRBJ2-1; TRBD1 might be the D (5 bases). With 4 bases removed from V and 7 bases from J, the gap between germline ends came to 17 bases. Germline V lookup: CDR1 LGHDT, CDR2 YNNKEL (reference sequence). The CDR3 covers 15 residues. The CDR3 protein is CASSRKDSKGNEQFF. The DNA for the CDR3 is TGTGCCAGCAGCCGAAAAGACTCGAAGGGGAATGAGCAGTTCTTC.

This CDR3 reads CASRKGYLQFF. CDR3 sequence (DNA): TGTGCCAGCAGGAAGGGGTATCTGCAGTTCTTC. The chain recombines TRBV28 with TRBJ2-1, with TRBD1 as a possible D gene (5 bases). Germline loops: CDR1 MDHEN, CDR2 SYDVKM. CDR3 size: 11 residues. Trimming removed 6 bases from V and 12 bases from J, with 12 bases in between.

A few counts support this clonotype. The CDR3 coding sequence is TGTGCCAGCAGCTTCGGCGGGGGGCTAGGGTACAATGAGCAGTTCTTC. Protein product: CASSFGGGLGYNEQFF. V usage is TRBV7-3 and J usage is TRBJ2-1; 8 nucleotides agree with TRBD2. Germline CDR1 and CDR2: SGHTA and FQGTGA. The J segment lost 4 bases and the V segment lost 3 bases, leaving 8 bases of the junction unmatched. CDR3 size: 16 residues.

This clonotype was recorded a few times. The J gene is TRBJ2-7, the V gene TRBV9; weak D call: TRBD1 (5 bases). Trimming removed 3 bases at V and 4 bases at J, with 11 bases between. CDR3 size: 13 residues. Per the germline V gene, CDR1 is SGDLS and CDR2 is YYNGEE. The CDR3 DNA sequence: TGTGCCAGCAGCGGAAATAGGGGTTACGAGCAGTACTTC. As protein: CASSGNRGYEQYF.